This T cell receptor beta chain was captured in a study of shared clonotypes between healthy human individuals. Study in general: CD4 naive cells filled three plates per donor, CD4 memory three, CD8 naive two and CD8 memory one.

Germline lookup yields CDR1 SGHTA and CDR2 FQGNSA. Trimming shortened V by 2 bases and J by 7 bases, and 18 bases separated the two germline ends. This CDR3 region has 15 residues. Concerning this clone itself: The target antigen is unknown.

Here immunoSEQ multiplex PCR was the method, and the copy in TCRdb shows in-frame clones only, minus some. Here the sample spans more than 2 million clones, around 95% being singletons. Terminally differentiated effector memory CD45RA+ cells were left out of the naive CD8 fraction, which was CD45RO-negative and positively selected for CCR7. Overall study findings and caveats: Depth was large, yet rarefaction showed that sorted-subset sequencing was incomplete. Between four donors, naive CD4 clonotypes were shared at a level of about 5%. Clonotypes shared by all four sorted-subset donors had higher generation probabilities than non-shared clonotypes.

The chain uses TRBV7-2 and TRBJ2-7, with D possibly matching TRBD1 (5 bases). The sequenced material came from naive CD8+ T cells from PBMCs. The receptor was isolated from a young man in good health. Some clones in this sample may be carry-over from other donors' samples. The CDR3 loop is CASSLYRTNLLEQYF. The CDR3 nucleotides are TGTGCCAGCAGCTTATATCGGACAAATTTGTTGGAGCAGTACTTC.